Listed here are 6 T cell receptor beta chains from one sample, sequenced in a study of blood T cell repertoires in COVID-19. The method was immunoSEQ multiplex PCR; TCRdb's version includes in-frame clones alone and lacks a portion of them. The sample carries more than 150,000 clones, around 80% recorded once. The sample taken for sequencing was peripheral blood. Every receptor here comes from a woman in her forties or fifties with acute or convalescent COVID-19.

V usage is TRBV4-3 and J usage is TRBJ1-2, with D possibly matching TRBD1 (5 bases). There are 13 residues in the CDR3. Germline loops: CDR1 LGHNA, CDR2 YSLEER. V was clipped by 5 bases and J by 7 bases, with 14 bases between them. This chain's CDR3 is CASSARQTSGYTF. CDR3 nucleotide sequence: TGCGCCAGCAGCGCGAGACAGACCTCTGGCTACACCTTC.

The CDR3 sequence is CASSYRRGQVDAEAFF. As DNA, the CDR3 is TGCGCCAGCAGTTATAGGCGGGGGCAGGTCGACGCTGAAGCTTTCTTT. The V call is TRBV10-2, the J call TRBJ1-1, with TRBD1 as a possible D gene (6 bases). The CDR3 loop spans 16 amino acids. Germline assignment: CDR1 WSHSY and CDR2 SAAADI. The V end was cut by 5 bases, the J end by 6 bases, with 22 bases between.

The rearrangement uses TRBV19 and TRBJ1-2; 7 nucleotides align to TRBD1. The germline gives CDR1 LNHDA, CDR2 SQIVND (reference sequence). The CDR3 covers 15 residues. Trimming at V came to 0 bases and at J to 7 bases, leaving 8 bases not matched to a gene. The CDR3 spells CASSIDGGQRSGYTF. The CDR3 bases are TGTGCCAGTAGTATAGATGGGGGACAGAGGAGTGGCTACACCTTC.

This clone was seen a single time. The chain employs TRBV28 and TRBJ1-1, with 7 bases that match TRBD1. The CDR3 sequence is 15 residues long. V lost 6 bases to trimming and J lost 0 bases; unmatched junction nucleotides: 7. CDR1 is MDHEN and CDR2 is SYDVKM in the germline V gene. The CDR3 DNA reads TGTGCCAGCAGGACGTACAGGGGCCTGAACACTGAAGCTTTCTTT. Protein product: CASRTYRGLNTEAFF.

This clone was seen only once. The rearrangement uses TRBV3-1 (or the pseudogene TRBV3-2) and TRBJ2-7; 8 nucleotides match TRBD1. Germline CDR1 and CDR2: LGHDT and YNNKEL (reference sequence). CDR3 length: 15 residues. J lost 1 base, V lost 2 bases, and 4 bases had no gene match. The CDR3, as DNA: TGTGCCAGCAGCCAAAAAACAGGGGGTTCCTACGAGCAGTACTTC. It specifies CASSQKTGGSYEQYF.

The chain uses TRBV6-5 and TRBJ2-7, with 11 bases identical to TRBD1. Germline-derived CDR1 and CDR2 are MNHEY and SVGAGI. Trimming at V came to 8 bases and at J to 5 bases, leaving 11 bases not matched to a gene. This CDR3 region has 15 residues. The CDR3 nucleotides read TGTGCCAGCGCTTTATCTTGGACAGGGGGCCACGAGCAGTACTTC. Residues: CASALSWTGGHEQYF.